The entry below describes one T cell receptor beta chain. In the source study's methods: Amplification of reference gene primers provided the estimated nucleated cell counts. Method: immunoSEQ multiplex PCR; TCRdb's copy keeps in-frame clones and lacks some. V, J and clone size reflect that table, while D and trimming were determined from the DNA. Here the sample spans 400,000 to 550,000 clones, approximately 90% being singletons. The data originate from a study of blood T cell repertoires in COVID-19. CDR3 length: 12 amino acids. With 5 bases removed from V and 2 bases from J, the gap between germline ends came to 10 bases. Germline CDR1 is SQVTM and CDR2 is ANQGSEA.

What was sequenced was peripheral blood. This chain connects TRBV29-1 to TRBJ2-7, with D possibly TRBD2 on 6 matching bases. This TCR was recovered from a woman in her twenties or thirties with acute or convalescent COVID-19. Written as DNA, the CDR3 is TGCAGCGTTTCGGGGGACCCCTACGAGCAGTACTTC. Residues: CSVSGDPYEQYF.